This T cell receptor (beta chain) was found in a study of cytomegalovirus exposure and HLA in healthy donors. Assay: immunoSEQ multiplex PCR; the TCRdb copy retains only in-frame clones and omits some. The sample contains 150,000 to 200,000 clones, 80% to 90% of which appear only once. The sequenced sample was PBMCs. The TCR was taken from a woman between 25 and 40 years old in good health and CMV-seronegative.

The CDR3 sequence is CSVDETGGRHEQYF. DNA for the CDR3: TGCAGCGTTGATGAGACAGGGGGCCGCCACGAGCAGTACTTC. This rearrangement joins TRBV29-1 to TRBJ2-7, with TRBD1 matching over 10 bases. Germline values: CDR1 SQVTM, CDR2 ANQGSEA. V was pared by 3 bases and J by 5 bases, with 7 bases of the junction left unmatched. This CDR3 is built from 14 residues.